This passage covers 11 T cell receptor beta chains from one sample sequenced in a study of blood T cell repertoires in COVID-19. Assay used: immunoSEQ multiplex PCR; TCRdb lists only in-frame clones, some missing. This sample has 190,000 or so clones; more than 70% occur once, and the top ten carry 8% to 10%. The sample consisted of PBMCs or T cells enriched from blood (not recorded which). These receptors were obtained from a woman younger than 45 who had recovered from COVID-19.

CDR3 in amino acids: CASSQVAGGMVTEAFF. CDR3 nucleotide sequence: TGCGCCAGCAGCCAAGTTGCAGGGGGCATGGTCACTGAAGCTTTCTTT. This chain joins TRBV4-1 and TRBJ1-1, with 8 bases aligning to TRBD1. Per the germline V gene, CDR1 is MGHRA and CDR2 is YSYEKL. The CDR3 loop spans 16 amino acids. The V segment lost 1 base and the J segment 4 bases; nucleotides outside the gene matches: 8.

The chain is built from TRBV6-1 and TRBJ1-1; 10 nucleotides agree with TRBD1. This CDR3 comprises 19 residues. CDR1 MNHNS and CDR2 SASEGT come from the germline V gene. The junction had 15 bases not matched to a gene; V was cut back by 2 bases and J by 3 bases. This CDR3 reads CASSEIRVGTGAFDTEAFF. The CDR3 DNA reads TGTGCCAGCAGTGAAATACGGGTAGGGACAGGGGCGTTTGACACTGAAGCTTTCTTT.

The gene calls are TRBV24-1 and TRBJ2-7; D remains unclear. Germline CDR1 is KGHDR and CDR2 is SFDVKD. Deletions cut 4 bases from V and 3 bases from J, with 3 bases between. CDR3 length: 11 amino acids. The CDR3 DNA reads as TGTGCCACCAGTGACCTCTACGAGCAGTACTTC. As protein: CATSDLYEQYF.

In its sample, this clone was seen once. This chain uses TRBV28 with TRBJ2-3, with 13 bases matching TRBD2. Germline-derived CDR1 and CDR2 are MDHEN and SYDVKM. This CDR3 is 14 amino acids long. The V gene end was trimmed by 6 bases and the J gene end by 4 bases; junction bases not matched to a gene: 1. The CDR3 loop reads CASRLAGGPDTQYF. The DNA of the CDR3 is TGTGCCAGCAGACTAGCGGGAGGGCCAGATACGCAGTATTTT.

The chain couples TRBV7-9 to TRBJ2-3; D is possibly TRBD2 (6 bases). The CDR3 spans 15 residues. The ends were cut back, 6 bases at V and 6 bases at J, with 19 bases in the middle. Germline CDR1 and CDR2: SEHNR and FQNEAQ (reference sequence). The CDR3 DNA is TGTGCCAGCAGTTCCCAGCGGGCCCGCTCGGATACGCAGTATTTT. It is translated as CASSSQRARSDTQYF.

V usage is TRBV4-2 and J usage is TRBJ2-1, with D hard to call. CDR1 is LGHNA and CDR2 is YNFKEQ in the germline V gene. V was shortened by 0 bases and J by 0 bases, with 6 bases between the two germline ends. The CDR3 sequence is 15 residues long. CDR3 nucleotides: TGTGCCAGCAGCCAAGATGAGAGCTCCTACAATGAGCAGTTCTTC. This encodes CASSQDESSYNEQFF.

The rearrangement uses TRBV5-1 and TRBJ1-2, with a possible D match to TRBD1 (5 bases). The CDR3 is 15 residues long. Germline CDR1 SGHRS, CDR2 YFSETQ. The ends were cut back, 0 bases at V and 6 bases at J, with 15 bases in the middle. This CDR3 reads CASSLVGGTGDGYTF. CDR3 DNA: TGCGCCAGCAGCTTGGTCGGCGGTACAGGAGATGGCTACACCTTC.

CDR3 amino acids: CASSQVGGPSGANVLTF. Written as DNA, the CDR3 is TGCGCCAGCAGCCAAGTTGGGGGCCCCTCTGGGGCCAACGTCCTGACTTTC. The V gene is TRBV4-1, the J gene TRBJ2-6, with D possibly being TRBD1 (6 bases). The V gene's germline CDR1 is MGHRA and CDR2 YSYEKL. The CDR3 is made up of 17 amino acids. The ends were cut back, 1 base at V and 0 bases at J, with 10 bases in the middle.

This clone appeared a single time. This chain joins TRBV7-6 and TRBJ2-2; D is uncertain. The V and J ends lost 2 bases and 6 bases respectively, with 16 bases between them. Germline loops: CDR1 SGHVS, CDR2 FNYEAQ. The CDR3 is 16 residues long. In DNA form, the CDR3 reads TGTGCCAGCAGCTTAATCCGCTCGTCGGGTGCCGGGGAGCTGTTTTTT. Translating it yields CASSLIRSSGAGELFF.

The chain has TRBV19 and TRBJ2-7; TRBD1 agrees at 10 bases. With V trimmed by 4 bases and J by 3 bases, 6 bases remained unmatched. The CDR3 spans 15 residues. CDR1 is LNHDA, CDR2 SQIVND, per germline (reference sequence). CDR3 residues: CASSKAGTGDYEQYF. The DNA of the CDR3 is TGTGCCAGTAGTAAAGCCGGGACAGGGGACTACGAGCAGTACTTC.

This clone counts as medium-sized. The genes are TRBV7-9 and TRBJ2-2; D may be TRBD2 (5 bases). The germline gives CDR1 SEHNR, CDR2 FQNEAQ (reference sequence). V lost 5 bases and J 4 bases, leaving 17 bases between the germline ends. The CDR3 sequence is 16 residues long. Written as DNA, the CDR3 is TGTGCCAGCAGCCCAGCGGCGCAAGCGGCCACCGGGGAGCTGTTTTTT. This sequence encodes CASSPAAQAATGELFF.